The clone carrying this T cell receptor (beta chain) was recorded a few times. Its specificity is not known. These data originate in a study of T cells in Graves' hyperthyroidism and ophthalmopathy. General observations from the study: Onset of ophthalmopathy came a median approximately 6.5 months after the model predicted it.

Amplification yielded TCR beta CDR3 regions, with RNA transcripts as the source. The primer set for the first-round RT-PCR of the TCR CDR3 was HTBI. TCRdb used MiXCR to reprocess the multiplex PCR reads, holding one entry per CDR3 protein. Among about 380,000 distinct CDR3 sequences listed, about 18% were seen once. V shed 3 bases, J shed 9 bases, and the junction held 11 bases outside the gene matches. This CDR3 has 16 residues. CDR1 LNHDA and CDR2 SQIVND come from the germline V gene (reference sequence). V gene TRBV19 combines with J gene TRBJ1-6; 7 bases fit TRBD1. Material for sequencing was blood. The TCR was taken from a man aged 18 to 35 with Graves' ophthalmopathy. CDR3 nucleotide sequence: TGTGCCAGTAGTATCGGTACAGGGGCAGATGGTTCACCCCTCCACTTT. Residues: CASSIGTGADGSPLHF.